The 25 T cell receptor beta chains reported below all come from one sample, sequenced in a study of blood T cell repertoires in COVID-19. TCRdb's table, derived via immunoSEQ multiplex PCR, lists solely in-frame clones and lacks some. Of approximately 500,000 clones in the sample, around 89% were seen once. The material sequenced was PBMCs or T cells enriched from blood (not recorded which). The receptors here all came from a woman in her thirties or forties who had recovered from COVID-19.

The rearrangement uses TRBV19 and TRBJ1-1, with 8 bases lining up with TRBD1. Unmatched junction bases numbered 10, after V lost 1 base and J lost 3 bases. The germline V gene has CDR1 LNHDA and CDR2 SQIVND (reference sequence). CDR3 length: 17 residues. This CDR3 reads CASSIAFPRGRDTEAFF. The CDR3 DNA follows: TGTGCCAGTAGTATAGCGTTTCCCAGGGGGCGGGACACTGAAGCTTTCTTT.

This clone occurred a few times. The chain carries TRBV27 and TRBJ1-2; 7 bases align to TRBD1. The CDR3 is made up of 15 amino acids. J gave up 2 bases and V 5 bases, and 8 bases lay outside the gene matches. In germline, CDR1 is MNHEY, CDR2 SMNVEV (reference sequence). CDR3 sequence (DNA): TGTGCCAGCAGTCCCATATGGGACAGCAACTATGGCTACACCTTC. Translating it yields CASSPIWDSNYGYTF.

This clone has just a few counts. The chain combines TRBV7-2 with TRBJ1-1; D is undetermined. The CDR3 extends over 13 amino acids. The germline V and J ends were trimmed by 3 bases and 8 bases, with 13 bases remaining between them. The germline CDR1 and CDR2 sequences are SGHTA and FQGNSA. The CDR3 DNA reads as TGTGCCAGCAGCTTTACACCGACCGGGGAAGCTTTCTTT. This encodes CASSFTPTGEAFF. Full variable domain (outside the CDR3, taken from reference TRBV7-2 and TRBJ1-1): GAGVSQSPSNKVTEKGKDVELRCDPISGHTALYWYRQSLGQGLEFLIYFQGNSAPDKSGLPSDRFSAERTGGSVSTLTIQRTQQEDSAVYLCASSFTPTGEAFFGQGTRLTVV.

The CDR3 coding sequence is TGTGCCAGCTCACCACGGCAGGAGGATGGCTACACCTTC. Protein sequence: CASSPRQEDGYTF. J is TRBJ1-2 and V is TRBV18; D unclear. The CDR3 is 13 amino acids. Germline V gene data show CDR1 as KGHSH and CDR2 as LQKENI. V was pared by 1 base and J by 6 bases, with 9 bases between.

A single count supports this clone. The chain has TRBV24-1 and TRBJ1-2; 7 bases align to TRBD1. The germline V gene has CDR1 KGHDR and CDR2 SFDVKD. J lost 7 bases, V lost 2 bases, and 12 bases had no gene match. The CDR3 is made up of 16 amino acids. CDR3 sequence: CATSDSIDTGVVGYTF. CDR3 in DNA: TGTGCCACCAGTGATTCAATTGACACAGGGGTGGTTGGCTACACCTTC.

V is TRBV24-1 and J is TRBJ1-2; D possibly corresponds to TRBD1 (6 bases). Trimming left V 7 bases short and J 6 bases short, with 14 bases between. This CDR3 spans 13 amino acids. Germline V gene lookup returns CDR1 KGHDR and CDR2 SFDVKD. CDR3 DNA: TGTGCCACCAGCTCTCGGGGGGCCAATGGCTACACCTTC. Translated, it gives CATSSRGANGYTF.

This chain uses TRBV28 with TRBJ1-1; D unclear. The germline V and J ends were trimmed by 6 bases and 1 base, with 12 bases remaining between them. CDR1 and CDR2 (germline): MDHEN, SYDVKM. This CDR3 contains 14 residues. In DNA form, the CDR3 reads TGTGCCAGCAGCCCCATCGGGAAGAACACTGAAGCTTTCTTT. Its translation: CASSPIGKNTEAFF.

This clone has just one count. The rearrangement joins TRBV2 to TRBJ1-2, with D unresolved. Germline CDR1 reads SNHLY; CDR2 reads FYNNEI. Trimming left V 6 bases short and J 4 bases short, with 12 bases between. The CDR3 consists of 13 residues. The CDR3 bases are TGTGCCAGCAGGTCTCGGGAAGGCTATGGCTACACCTTC. This translates into CASRSREGYGYTF.

This clone was recorded only once. The chain joins TRBV29-1 to TRBJ2-7; D is perhaps TRBD2 (6 bases). With 4 bases removed from V and 7 bases from J, the gap between germline ends came to 17 bases. CDR1 is SQVTM, CDR2 ANQGSEA, per germline. The CDR3 contains 13 residues. The CDR3 DNA sequence: TGCAGCGTTGCGGGACTCGCTCCTAAAGAGCAGTACTTC. This encodes CSVAGLAPKEQYF.

The chain carries TRBV6-5 and TRBJ1-3; D gene ambiguous. The CDR3 extends over 14 amino acids. Germline-derived CDR1 and CDR2 are MNHEY and SVGAGI. V dropped 0 bases and J dropped 4 bases, with 7 bases sitting between them. The CDR3 here is CASSYSVQGNTIYF. In nucleotides, the CDR3 is TGTGCCAGCAGTTACTCAGTACAAGGAAACACCATATATTTT.

V is TRBV20-1 and J is TRBJ2-1; 9 bases line up with TRBD2. Trimming at V came to 3 bases and at J to 3 bases, leaving 6 bases not matched to a gene. This CDR3 has 15 residues. Germline CDR1 is DFQATT and CDR2 is SNEGSKA (reference sequence). The CDR3 sequence: CSASASGRFYNEQFF. Here the CDR3 DNA reads TGCAGTGCTAGTGCAAGCGGGAGGTTCTACAATGAGCAGTTCTTC.

This clone was picked up a small number of times. The chain employs TRBV7-2 and TRBJ1-2, with D perhaps TRBD1 (5 bases). The germline V gene encodes CDR1 SGHTA and CDR2 FQGNSA. V gave up 6 bases and J gave up 0 bases, with 11 bases separating them. The CDR3 has 14 residues. In nucleotides, the CDR3 is TGTGCCAGCAGTTTTCGGGGGGCTAACTATGGCTACACCTTC. Translation: CASSFRGANYGYTF.

CDR3 sequence: CASSLTGNEKLFF. The CDR3 coding sequence is TGTGCCAGCAGCTTAACCGGGAATGAAAAACTGTTTTTT. The chain links TRBV11-2 to TRBJ1-4; D is undetermined. Deletions cut 2 bases from V and 5 bases from J, with 6 bases between. Germline values: CDR1 SGHAT, CDR2 FQNNGV. This CDR3 contains 13 residues.

CDR3 bases: TGCAGTGCTAGGAGCGTCTATGGCTACACCTTC. Amino acid sequence: CSARSVYGYTF. The chain couples TRBV20-1 to TRBJ1-2, with D unresolved. This CDR3 region has 11 residues. Germline V CDR1 and CDR2: DFQATT, SNEGSKA (reference sequence). Trimming removed 3 bases from V and 4 bases from J, with 6 bases in between.

The sample holds a few counts of this clone. J is TRBJ1-1 and V is TRBV19; no firm D call. The CDR3 totals 14 residues. Trimming took 3 bases from V and 1 from J, leaving 9 bases between them. CDR1 and CDR2 (germline): LNHDA, SQIVND (reference sequence). CDR3 sequence: CASSIGRSNTEAFF. The CDR3 region has the DNA TGTGCCAGTAGTATCGGCAGGTCGAACACTGAAGCTTTCTTT.

The chain employs TRBV5-1 and TRBJ2-5, with 14 bases fitting TRBD2. The CDR3 has 17 residues. Germline lookup yields CDR1 SGHRS and CDR2 YFSETQ. Trimming took 3 bases from V and 2 from J; bases not matched to a gene: 6. DNA for the CDR3: TGCGCCAGCAGCTGGGGACTAGCGGGAGCCCCGCAAGAGACCCAGTACTTC. Residues: CASSWGLAGAPQETQYF.

V is TRBV11-3 and J is TRBJ1-2, with D unclear. The CDR3 extends over 11 amino acids. V shed 6 bases and J shed 8 bases, with 10 bases lying between them. Germline V gene lookup returns CDR1 SGHNT and CDR2 YENEEA. The CDR3 nucleotides are TGTGCCAGCAGTGAAGGCGGGGGCTACACCTTC. It encodes CASSEGGGYTF.

A single count supports this clone. The chain uses TRBV7-8 and TRBJ1-2; D might be TRBD1 (6 bases). Germline loops: CDR1 SGHVS, CDR2 FQNEAQ. CDR3 length equals 14 residues. Trimming cost V 5 bases and J 2 bases, with 12 bases left between them. The CDR3 nucleotides are TGTGCCAGCAGCCCACGGGACACCAACTATGGCTACACCTTC. Amino acid sequence: CASSPRDTNYGYTF.

As to this clone: The junction departs from the called germline gene at one end, perhaps through a read error. This chain links TRBV11-2 with TRBJ2-7; D perhaps matches TRBD2 (6 bases). Per germline, CDR1 SGHAT and CDR2 FQNNGV. This CDR3 contains 11 residues. The CDR3, as DNA: TGTGCCAGCAGCTTAGGGCGGGATACGAGTTTC. It is translated as CASSLGRDTSF. Variable domain in full (rest from reference TRBV11-2 and TRBJ2-7): EAGVAQSPRYKIIEKRQSVAFWCNPISGHATLYWYQQILGQGPKLLIQFQNNGVVDDSQLPKDRFSAERLKGVDSTLKIQPAKLEDSAVYLCASSLGRDTSFGPGTRLTVT.

A few counts support this clone. J is TRBJ2-7 and V is TRBV7-2; D is unclear. There are 13 residues in the CDR3. CDR1 is SGHTA, CDR2 FQGNSA, per germline. V was clipped by 2 bases and J by 3 bases, with 8 bases between them. The CDR3 DNA sequence: TGTGCCAGCAGCTTATACGGGTACTACGAGCAGTACTTC. This translates into CASSLYGYYEQYF.

The V gene is TRBV24-1, the J gene TRBJ2-3, with 10 bases lining up with TRBD2. V was clipped by 4 bases and J by 1 base; unmatched bases: 7. In germline, CDR1 is KGHDR, CDR2 SFDVKD. This CDR3 is 17 amino acids long. The CDR3, as DNA: TGTGCCACCAGTGACCCGCGGACTAGCGGACGCACAGATACGCAGTATTTT. Its protein is CATSDPRTSGRTDTQYF.

The count of this clone is one. This rearrangement joins TRBV27 to TRBJ1-2, with TRBD1 matching over 8 bases. V trimming: 5 bases; J trimming: 6 bases; junction bases outside the gene matches: 5. Germline V CDR1 and CDR2: MNHEY, SMNVEV (reference sequence). This CDR3 region has 13 residues. The CDR3 DNA follows: TGTGCCAGCAGTCTCAACAGGGGGGATGGCTACACCTTC. The encoded protein is CASSLNRGDGYTF.

V and J are TRBV3-1 (or the pseudogene TRBV3-2) and TRBJ2-1, with 7 bases lining up with TRBD1. This CDR3 contains 13 residues. Germline V gives CDR1 LGHDT, CDR2 YNNKEL (reference sequence). Trimming removed 4 bases from V and 4 bases from J; junction bases left unmatched: 1. CDR3 protein: CASSRDSYNEQFF. DNA for the CDR3: TGTGCCAGCAGCCGGGACAGTTACAATGAGCAGTTCTTC.

J is TRBJ1-6 and V is TRBV6-5; 8 bases fit TRBD1. The CDR3 is 16 amino acids. Per germline, CDR1 MNHEY and CDR2 SVGAGI. V dropped 0 bases and J dropped 8; count of bases not matched to a gene: 6. The CDR3 reads CASSYSRQGSHSPLHF. The CDR3 nucleotides read TGTGCCAGCAGTTACTCACGACAGGGGTCACATTCACCCCTCCACTTT.

This clone was seen just once. The chain is built from TRBV19 and TRBJ2-1; the D gene is possibly TRBD1 (5 bases). The CDR3 length is 15 residues. Per germline, CDR1 LNHDA and CDR2 SQIVND (reference sequence). V gave up 5 bases and J gave up 7 bases, with 18 bases separating them. The CDR3 reads CASSPGHGVGNEQFF. The CDR3, as DNA: TGTGCCAGTAGTCCAGGGCACGGCGTGGGAAATGAGCAGTTCTTC.